This TCR beta chain is drawn from a study of early T cells in non-severe SARS-CoV-2 infection. About the study: Chains stayed unpaired after sequencing of bulk RNA from unsorted whole blood. Study-wide findings and caveats: A preference for anti-spike CD8 responses marked VDJdb matching, which missed private and CD4 specificities.

A remark on this clonotype: Its antigen is as yet unknown.

Unique molecular identifier tags were affixed to discrete cDNA molecules. TCRdb passed the 5' RACE reads through MiXCR, listing each CDR3 protein once. The sample carries 70,000 to 90,000 distinct CDR3 sequences, approximately 10% recorded once. V lost 3 bases to trimming and J lost 3 bases, with 18 bases between them. The CDR3 runs 15 residues. Germline values: CDR1 DFQATT, CDR2 SNEGSKA (reference sequence). The chain is built from TRBV20-1 and TRBJ2-7; maybe TRBD2 (5 bases). The source is an adult who was a healthcare worker with PCR-confirmed SARS-CoV-2 infection or an uninfected control (not recorded which). Sequenced material: whole blood. The CDR3 nucleotides are TGCAGTGCTAGTGATCCGGGAAACCTTATCTACGAGCAGTACTTC. Its translation: CSASDPGNLIYEQYF.